This TCR beta chain came from a study of blood T cell repertoires in COVID-19 (dated by TCRdb to 2018 to 2020). For the wider study: The collaborator samples originated in the United States, Italy and Spain and spanned the acute and convalescent phases of COVID-19. HLA class I and class II types, where available, came from metadata supplied by the sample provider rather than from assay-based typing. The repertoires were released in a freely available public database meant as a resource for research on the immune response to SARS-CoV-2. The prospective study material was composed of cDNA or gDNA derived from T cells, B-cell-depleted T cells, or PBMCs. Samples were obtained from the ongoing ImmuneRACE study (first 160 participants) and from roughly 1,300 subjects provided by 6 global collaborators. Deeply sampled blood TCRbeta repertoires from subjects exposed to, actively infected with, or recovered from COVID-19 were included in the dataset. A de-identified subject ID, COVID-19 status, age in years and sex were almost always included in the sample metadata. General study outcomes and caveats: The amount of clinical and demographic metadata varied by source and participant and was provided uncurated.

About this clone itself: No antigen is known for it. Within one base of it there is no much larger clone, and no base qualities were kept.

The junction carries 8 bases between V and J, which are trimmed by 0 bases and 5 bases respectively. Including cysteine and phenylalanine, the CDR3 has 13 amino acids. Just the 39-base CDR3 DNA is kept, in frame starting at base 1. Sequences GTSNPN (CDR1) and SVGIG (CDR2) are obtained from the germline V gene (reference sequence). TCRbeta CDR3 regions were amplified from genomic DNA using the immunoSEQ Assay, a bias-controlled multiplex PCR. For the original study's pipeline: Nucleated cell counts per sample were estimated from amplification of reference gene primers within the assay. To quantify the absolute abundance of each unique TCRbeta CDR3 rearrangement, sequence reads were collapsed and filtered. For each sample, productive Simpson clonality was calculated as the square root of Simpson's diversity index across productive rearrangements. TCRdb provides this immuneACCESS table in a form limited to in-frame rearrangements. Some clones are lacking; in checked studies, under half of them reflect an unresolved V gene, and why the rest are absent is not known. The D gene and trimming were derived from the DNA, and the V and J assignments and clone size from that table. The sample table holds approximately 31,000 clones, of which approximately 90% were seen once. Approximately 3.7% of the sample is in the top ten clones.

Whole blood was collected in K2EDTA tubes by collaborating institutions according to the institutions' own protocols. For TCRbeta analysis, collaborator samples were shipped as frozen whole blood, as isolated PBMCs, or as DNA extracted from either sample type. Material for sequencing was peripheral blood. This receptor was taken from a man aged 55 to 70 with acute or convalescent COVID-19. The chain is assembled from TRBV30 and TRBJ1-5, with the D gene not confidently named. The CDR3 protein is CAWSVQRDQPQHF. The DNA reads as follows: TGTGCCTGGAGTGTACAGAGAGATCAGCCCCAGCATTTT.